The source of this T cell receptor (beta chain) is a study of CD8+CD57+ T cells in acquired aplastic anemia. Overall study: On average, sorted CD4+ and CD8+ cells gave approximately 3 ug of DNA. Healthy donors had, on average, around 9.9 million reads for their CD4+ cells.

Genomic DNA acted as the template from which TCR beta VDJ combination and CDR3 sequence profiling were carried out. TCRdb re-called the reads through MiXCR, storing one row per CDR3 protein. The table lists under 200,000 distinct CDR3 sequences, 55% to 80% of them singletons. CDR3 length: 16 residues. V shed 5 bases, J shed 8 bases, and the junction held 14 bases outside the gene matches. In germline, CDR1 is SGHNT, CDR2 YENEEA. The J gene is TRBJ2-1, the V gene TRBV11-3, with 8 bases matching TRBD2. What was sequenced was sorted CD4+, CD8+, or CD8+CD57+ T cells (not recorded which) from PBMCs. This TCR was recovered from a human donor in good health. The CDR3 region is CASSPRPGLEFDEQFF. CDR3 bases: TGTGCCAGCAGCCCTCGTCCGGGACTAGAATTCGATGAGCAGTTCTTC.